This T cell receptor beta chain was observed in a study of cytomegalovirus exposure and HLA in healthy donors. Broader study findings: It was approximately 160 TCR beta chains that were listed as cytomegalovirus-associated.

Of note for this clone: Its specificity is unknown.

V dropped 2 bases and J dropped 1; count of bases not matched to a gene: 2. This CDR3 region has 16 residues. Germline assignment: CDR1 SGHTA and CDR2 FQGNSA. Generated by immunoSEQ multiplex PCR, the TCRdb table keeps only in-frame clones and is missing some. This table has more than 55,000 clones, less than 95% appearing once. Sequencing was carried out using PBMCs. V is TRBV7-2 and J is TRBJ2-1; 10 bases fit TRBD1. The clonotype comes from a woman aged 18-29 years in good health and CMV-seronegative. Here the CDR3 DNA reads TGTGCCAGCAGCTTAAGGGACAGGGGTTCCTACAATGAGCAGTTCTTC. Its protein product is CASSLRDRGSYNEQFF.